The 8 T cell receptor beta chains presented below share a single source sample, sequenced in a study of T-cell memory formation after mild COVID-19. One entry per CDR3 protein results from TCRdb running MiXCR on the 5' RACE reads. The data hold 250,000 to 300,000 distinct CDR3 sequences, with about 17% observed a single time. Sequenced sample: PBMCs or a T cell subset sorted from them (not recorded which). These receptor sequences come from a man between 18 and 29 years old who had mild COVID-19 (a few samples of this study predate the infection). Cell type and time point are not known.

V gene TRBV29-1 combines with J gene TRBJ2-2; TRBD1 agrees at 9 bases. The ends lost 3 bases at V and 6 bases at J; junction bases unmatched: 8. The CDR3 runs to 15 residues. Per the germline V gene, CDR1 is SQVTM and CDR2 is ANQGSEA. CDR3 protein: CSVETGGREAGELFF. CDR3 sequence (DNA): TGCAGCGTTGAGACAGGGGGACGGGAAGCCGGGGAGCTGTTTTTT.

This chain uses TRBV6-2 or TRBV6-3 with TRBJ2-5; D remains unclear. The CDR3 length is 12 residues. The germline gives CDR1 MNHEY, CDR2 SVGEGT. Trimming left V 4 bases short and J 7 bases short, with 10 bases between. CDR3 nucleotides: TGTGCCAGCAGTTCCCTTTTCAGGACCCAGTACTTC. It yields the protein CASSSLFRTQYF.

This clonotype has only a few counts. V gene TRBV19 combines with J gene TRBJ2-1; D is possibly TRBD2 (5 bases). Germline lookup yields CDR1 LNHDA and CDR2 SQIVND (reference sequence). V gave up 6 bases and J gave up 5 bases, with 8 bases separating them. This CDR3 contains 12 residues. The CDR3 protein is CASRMGDNEQFF. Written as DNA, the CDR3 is TGTGCCAGTAGAATGGGAGACAATGAGCAGTTCTTC.

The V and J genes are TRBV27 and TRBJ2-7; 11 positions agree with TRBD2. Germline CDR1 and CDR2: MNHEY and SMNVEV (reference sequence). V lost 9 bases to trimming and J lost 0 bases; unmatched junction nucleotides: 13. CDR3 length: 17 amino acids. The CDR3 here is CASKFRGTSGSSYEQYF. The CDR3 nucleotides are TGTGCCAGTAAGTTTCGGGGGACTAGCGGCAGCTCCTACGAGCAGTACTTC.

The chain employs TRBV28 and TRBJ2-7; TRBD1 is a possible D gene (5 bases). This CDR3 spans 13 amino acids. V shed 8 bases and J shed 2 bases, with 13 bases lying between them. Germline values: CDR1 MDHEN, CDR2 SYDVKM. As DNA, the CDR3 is TGTGCCAGCGCCTCGGACACCGCCTACGAGCAGTACGTC. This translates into CASASDTAYEQYV.

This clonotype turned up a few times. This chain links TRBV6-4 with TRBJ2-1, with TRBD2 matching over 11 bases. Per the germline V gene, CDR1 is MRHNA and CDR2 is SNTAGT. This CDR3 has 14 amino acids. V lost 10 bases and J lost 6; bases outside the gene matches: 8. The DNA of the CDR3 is TGTGCCACCCCTTTAGCGGGGGGGACCAATGAGCAGTTCTTC. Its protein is CATPLAGGTNEQFF.

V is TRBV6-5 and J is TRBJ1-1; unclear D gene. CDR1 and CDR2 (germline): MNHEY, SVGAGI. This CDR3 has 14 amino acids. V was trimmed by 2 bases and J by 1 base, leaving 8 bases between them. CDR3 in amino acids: CASSYLRKNTEAFF. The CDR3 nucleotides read TGTGCCAGCAGTTACCTGCGGAAGAACACTGAAGCTTTCTTT.

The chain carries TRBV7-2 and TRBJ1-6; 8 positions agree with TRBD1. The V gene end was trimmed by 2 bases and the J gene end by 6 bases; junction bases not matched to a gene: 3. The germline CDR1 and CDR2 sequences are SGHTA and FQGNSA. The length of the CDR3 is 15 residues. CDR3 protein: CASSLQGALNSPLHF. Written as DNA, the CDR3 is TGTGCCAGCAGCTTACAGGGGGCGCTTAATTCACCCCTCCACTTT.